Described below is a single T cell receptor beta chain sequence and its context. Its specificity is not known. Naive CD8 cells lacked CD45RO and underwent positive selection for CCR7, leaving out terminally differentiated effector memory CD45RA+ cells. Germline lookup yields CDR1 GTSNPN and CDR2 SVGIG (reference sequence). The CDR3 is made up of 12 amino acids. The germline V and J ends were trimmed by 4 bases and 5 bases, with 11 bases remaining between them. This specimen belongs to a study of shared clonotypes between healthy human individuals. The table came from immunoSEQ multiplex PCR; TCRdb's copy has only in-frame clones and leaves some out. Counted here are roughly 650,000 clones, around 96% occurring once; the ten biggest clones make up approximately 0.12%. Broader study findings: The generation probabilities recorded for non-shared clonotypes fell below those of clonotypes shared by all four donors. In a few donors, around 5% of naive CD4 clonotypes appeared in common.

The V and J genes are TRBV30 and TRBJ2-5; D gene unclear. This receptor was obtained from a woman in her 30s in good health. Sequencing used naive CD8+ T cells sorted from blood. The CDR3 protein is CAWMKSVETQYF. DNA for the CDR3: TGTGCCTGGATGAAGAGTGTGGAGACCCAGTACTTC.